A single sample gave rise to the 22 T cell receptor beta chains below, sequenced in a study of shared clonotypes between healthy human individuals. Clones were sequenced by immunoSEQ multiplex PCR, and TCRdb holds only the in-frame ones, with some missing. The sample holds roughly 1.4 million clones, 97% to 99% seen once. Sequenced input: naive CD4+ T cells sorted from blood. Indicated subset: CD45RA+ positively selected. Receptors were obtained from a man aged 30-40 years in good health.

In the case of this clone: Relative to the germline gene, one junction end is altered; a read error may explain this. V and J are TRBV28 and TRBJ2-7, with D tentatively TRBD1 (6 bases). This CDR3 has 14 amino acids. From germline, CDR1 is MDHEN and CDR2 SYDVKM. CDR3 loop: CVSSLRTEVYEQYF. CDR3 bases: TGTGTCAGCAGTTTACGGACAGAGGTCTACGAGCAGTACTTC.

As concerns this clone: The same CDR3 arises from other DNA sequences in this sample as well. V usage is TRBV5-1 and J usage is TRBJ2-3, with TRBD1 matching 10 bases. The CDR3 covers 14 residues. The ends lost 4 bases at V and 5 bases at J; junction bases unmatched: 4. The germline CDR1 and CDR2 sequences are SGHRS and YFSETQ. The CDR3 bases are TGCGCCAGCAGCCTAGGGACAGGGGAAGATACGCAGTATTTT. Its translation: CASSLGTGEDTQYF. Full variable domain (rest looked up from reference TRBV5-1 and TRBJ2-3): KAGVTQTPRYLIKTRGQQVTLSCSPISGHRSVSWYQQTPGQGLQFLFEYFSETQRNKGNFPGRFSGRQFSNSRSEMNVSTLELGDSALYLCASSLGTGEDTQYFGPGTRLTVL.

The rearrangement links TRBV19 to TRBJ2-3, with D perhaps given as TRBD1 or TRBD2 (5 bases each). The CDR3 runs to 13 residues. V dropped 5 bases and J dropped 8 bases, with 14 bases sitting between them. Germline-derived CDR1 and CDR2 are LNHDA and SQIVND (reference sequence). CDR3: CASSHLSGGTQYF. As DNA, the CDR3 is TGTGCCAGTAGTCACCTTAGTGGGGGTACGCAGTATTTT.

J is TRBJ2-3 and V is TRBV18; no clear D gene. V lost 5 bases, J lost 3 bases, and 6 bases lay in between. The CDR3 covers 12 residues. The germline CDR1 and CDR2 sequences are KGHSH and LQKENI. CDR3 loop: CASSAGTDTQYF. Here the CDR3 DNA reads TGTGCCAGCTCAGCCGGGACAGATACGCAGTATTTT.

V usage is TRBV28 and J usage is TRBJ1-2, with TRBD1 matching over 7 bases. The CDR3 consists of 14 residues. J lost 2 bases, V lost 6 bases, and 6 bases had no gene match. Germline V gene data show CDR1 as MDHEN and CDR2 as SYDVKM. DNA of the CDR3: TGTGCCAGCAGCCCAGCGGGACAGAACTATGGCTACACCTTC. Translation: CASSPAGQNYGYTF.

V gene TRBV28 combines with J gene TRBJ2-1, with TRBD2 identical over 12 bases. The length of the CDR3 is 16 residues. Germline values: CDR1 MDHEN, CDR2 SYDVKM. The J segment lost 7 bases and the V segment lost 5 bases, leaving 9 bases of the junction unmatched. In DNA, the CDR3 is TGTGCCAGCAGTCCACGGACTAGCGGGATTCGTAATGAGCAGTTCTTC. Its protein is CASSPRTSGIRNEQFF.

The genes are TRBV6-1 and TRBJ2-3; D gene ambiguous. This CDR3 is 13 amino acids long. Trimming removed 0 bases from V and 11 bases from J, with 12 bases in between. CDR1 and CDR2 (germline): MNHNS, SASEGT. The CDR3 spells CASSEALVYGQYF. The CDR3 DNA reads TGTGCCAGCAGTGAAGCGCTGGTTTATGGGCAGTATTTT.

The gene calls are TRBV6-1 and TRBJ2-7; perhaps D is TRBD1 or TRBD2 (5 bases each). V shed 2 bases and J shed 2 bases, with 13 bases lying between them. The CDR3 is 15 amino acids. Per germline, CDR1 MNHNS and CDR2 SASEGT. The CDR3 DNA follows: TGTGCCAGCAGTGAAAAGGGACGGACGACCTACGAGCAGTACTTC. Translating it yields CASSEKGRTTYEQYF.

The V gene is TRBV7-9, the J gene TRBJ2-5; D is possibly TRBD2 (6 bases). V dropped 5 bases and J dropped 5 bases, with 18 bases sitting between them. Germline V gene sequence: CDR1 SEHNR, CDR2 FQNEAQ (reference sequence). This CDR3 contains 15 residues. The CDR3 sequence: CASSHGGPTKETQYF. The DNA of the CDR3 is TGTGCCAGCAGCCACGGGGGACCGACCAAGGAGACCCAGTACTTC.

CDR3 amino acids: CASSLGRTGSGTSNNEQFF. The DNA for the CDR3 is TGTGCCAGCAGCCTGGGGCGAACGGGTTCCGGGACTAGTAACAATGAGCAGTTCTTC. The rearrangement links TRBV7-6 to TRBJ2-1; 8 bases agree with TRBD2. Germline V CDR1 and CDR2: SGHVS, FNYEAQ. V dropped 5 bases and J dropped 5; count of bases not matched to a gene: 20. CDR3 length equals 19 residues. Variable domain in full (rest from reference TRBV7-6 and TRBJ2-1): GAGVSQSPRYKVTKRGQDVALRCDPISGHVSLYWYRQALGQGPEFLTYFNYEAQQDKSGLPNDRFSAERPEGSISTLTIQRTEQRDSAMYRCASSLGRTGSGTSNNEQFFGPGTRLTVL.

This clone was recorded once. The chain uses TRBV5-1 and TRBJ2-5; maybe TRBD2 (5 bases). The V end lost 3 bases, the J end lost 5 bases, and 17 bases lay between the germline ends. CDR1 SGHRS and CDR2 YFSETQ come from the germline V gene. This CDR3 is 15 amino acids long. CDR3: CASSSGRGRRETQYF. In DNA, the CDR3 is TGCGCCAGCAGCTCTGGACGCGGACGGAGGGAGACCCAGTACTTC.

Turning to this clone: Other DNA sequences in the same sample also yield this CDR3. The chain couples TRBV9 to TRBJ2-1, with D hard to call. Trimming removed 0 bases at V and 0 bases at J, with 7 bases between. Germline values: CDR1 SGDLS, CDR2 YYNGEE. CDR3 length: 15 amino acids. CDR3 coding DNA: TGTGCCAGCAGCGTAGGCCCGAGCTCCTACAATGAGCAGTTCTTC. It specifies CASSVGPSSYNEQFF.

The chain uses TRBV10-2 and TRBJ2-7; the D is unclear. The CDR3 length is 17 residues. The V gene lost 8 bases and the J gene lost 0 bases, with 23 bases spanning the gap. The V gene's germline CDR1 is WSHSY and CDR2 SAAADI. Here the CDR3 DNA reads TGCGCCAGCGGATCCCGGAGCAGTCGGTTCGTCTCCTACGAGCAGTACTTC. This gives the protein CASGSRSSRFVSYEQYF.

The chain carries TRBV5-4 and TRBJ2-2, with unresolved D. Per germline, CDR1 SGHNT and CDR2 YYREEE (reference sequence). V lost 2 bases and J lost 3, with 8 bases in between. This CDR3 spans 14 amino acids. As DNA, the CDR3 is TGTGCCAGCAGCTTTCCGCCGTACACCGGGGAGCTGTTTTTT. This codes for CASSFPPYTGELFF.

The chain is built from TRBV25-1 and TRBJ2-7, with 7 bases aligning to TRBD1. Germline V lookup: CDR1 MGHDK, CDR2 SYGVNS. The junction had 9 bases not matched to a gene; V was cut back by 2 bases and J by 2 bases. This CDR3 has 16 residues. In nucleotides, the CDR3 is TGTGCCAGCAGTGAAAACCGGGACAGAGGAACCTACGAGCAGTACTTC. Translating it yields CASSENRDRGTYEQYF.

This rearrangement joins TRBV5-1 to TRBJ2-7; D not certain. In germline, CDR1 is SGHRS, CDR2 YFSETQ. Trimming took off 4 bases at V and 2 bases at J, with 22 bases between the two ends. This CDR3 has 17 amino acids. The CDR3 DNA reads as TGCGCCAGCAGCCCTGAAGGCACGGCAGACCCCACCTACGAGCAGTACTTC. This gives the protein CASSPEGTADPTYEQYF.

About this clone itself: Other DNA sequences of this sample code for an identical CDR3. The DNA of the CDR3 is TGTGCCAGTAGTATCGGTAGCGGCTACACCTTC. This sequence encodes CASSIGSGYTF. The chain carries TRBV19 and TRBJ1-2; D is unresolved. V lost 3 bases and J 8 bases, leaving 7 bases between the germline ends. The CDR3 covers 11 residues. Germline V CDR1 and CDR2: LNHDA, SQIVND (reference sequence).

V is TRBV28 and J is TRBJ1-3; D unclear. Germline V gene lookup returns CDR1 MDHEN and CDR2 SYDVKM. The CDR3 is 15 residues long. V lost 6 bases and J 4 bases, leaving 16 bases between the germline ends. The CDR3 DNA follows: TGTGCCAGCAGGAGCTTGGACTTTCTCGGAAACACCATATATTTT. It specifies CASRSLDFLGNTIYF. Complete variable domain (other parts from reference TRBV28 and TRBJ1-3): DVKVTQSSRYLVKRTGEKVFLECVQDMDHENMFWYRQDPGLGLRLIYFSYDVKMKEKGDIPEGYSVSREKKERFSLILESASTNQTSMYLCASRSLDFLGNTIYFGEGSWLTVV.

The chain uses TRBV9 and TRBJ2-1; D possibly corresponds to TRBD2 (6 bases). The CDR3 consists of 16 residues. V gave up 4 bases and J gave up 1 base, with 15 bases separating them. Germline V gene data show CDR1 as SGDLS and CDR2 as YYNGEE. The CDR3, as DNA: TGTGCCAGCAGCCTGCGGGACTGGATGTCCTACAATGAGCAGTTCTTC. Its protein is CASSLRDWMSYNEQFF.

In the case of this clone: The identical CDR3 is also encoded by other nucleotide sequences in the sample. The genes are TRBV5-4 and TRBJ2-7; D is undetermined. The germline V gene has CDR1 SGHNT and CDR2 YYREEE (reference sequence). The CDR3 length is 13 residues. Trimming took off 4 bases at V and 2 bases at J, with 10 bases between the two ends. The CDR3 sequence: CASSLDGPYEQYF. In DNA, the CDR3 is TGTGCCAGCAGCCTGGACGGACCCTACGAGCAGTACTTC.

The CDR3 DNA reads as TGTGCCAGCAGCGTAGGTCTAGCGGGAGGCGGTAAATTACCATTCTACAATGAGCAGTTCTTC. Protein: CASSVGLAGGGKLPFYNEQFF. The V and J genes are TRBV9 and TRBJ2-1; 11 bases are shared with TRBD2. Germline CDR1 SGDLS, CDR2 YYNGEE. The CDR3 has 21 residues. The V and J ends lost 0 bases and 3 bases, in that order; junction bases with no gene match: 17.

The rearrangement uses TRBV29-1 and TRBJ2-3; TRBD2 matches 9 bases. V trimming: 4 bases; J trimming: 2 bases; junction bases outside the gene matches: 7. The CDR3 has 15 amino acids. Germline V gene sequence: CDR1 SQVTM, CDR2 ANQGSEA. CDR3 loop: CSVVRLAVNTDTQYF. CDR3 in DNA: TGCAGCGTTGTAAGACTAGCGGTAAACACAGATACGCAGTATTTT.